The 10 T cell receptor beta chains below come from one sample, sequenced in a study of T cell responses to AZD1222 COVID-19 vaccine. Assay used: immunoSEQ multiplex PCR; TCRdb lists only in-frame clones, some missing. Of some 100,000 clones in the sample, around nine tenths were seen once. The sequencing used peripheral blood, collected on day 0 of AZD1222 vaccination. The receptors here all came from an adult in good health.

The CDR3 protein is CASSFAENSPLHF. DNA of the CDR3: TGTGCCAGCAGTTTCGCAGAGAATTCACCCCTCCACTTT. This rearrangement joins TRBV12-3 or TRBV12-4 to TRBJ1-6; D is undetermined. V lost 3 bases and J 7 bases, leaving 7 bases between the germline ends. This CDR3 region has 13 residues.

The chain combines TRBV6-5 with TRBJ1-6; 8 positions agree with TRBD1. The CDR3 has 14 amino acids. The V and J ends lost 9 bases and 0 bases, in that order; junction bases with no gene match: 1. Looked up from germline, CDR1 is MNHEY and CDR2 is SVGAGI. The CDR3 DNA is TGTGCCAGTACAGGGGGCTCCTATAATTCACCCCTCCACTTT. Translated: CASTGGSYNSPLHF.

This chain links TRBV28 with TRBJ2-7; 8 positions match TRBD1. Germline V CDR1 and CDR2: MDHEN, SYDVKM. The CDR3 spans 13 residues. J gave up 12 bases and V 2 bases, and 9 bases lay outside the gene matches. CDR3: CASSLESGTGLYF. The CDR3 coding sequence is TGTGCCAGCAGTTTAGAGTCCGGGACAGGATTGTACTTC.

The rearrangement links TRBV4-1 to TRBJ2-1, with TRBD2 matching over 8 bases. Germline V gene lookup returns CDR1 MGHRA and CDR2 YSYEKL. The trim removed 4 bases at V and 3 bases at J, leaving 14 bases unmatched. The CDR3 length is 18 residues. The CDR3 region has the DNA TGCGCCAGCAGCCTCGCAGCCTCCCGGCGGGGGGTCTACAATGAGCAGTTCTTC. As protein: CASSLAASRRGVYNEQFF.

The rearrangement joins TRBV5-1 to TRBJ1-4; weak D call: TRBD1 (6 bases). Germline V gene sequence: CDR1 SGHRS, CDR2 YFSETQ. The ends were cut back, 6 bases at V and 6 bases at J, with 18 bases in the middle. This CDR3 has 15 residues. CDR3 nucleotides: TGCGCCAGCACCACTCACGGGGGGGCAGATGAAAAACTGTTTTTT. Its translation: CASTTHGGADEKLFF.

This chain links TRBV7-2 with TRBJ1-2; possibly TRBD1 for D (5 bases). In germline, CDR1 is SGHTA, CDR2 FQGNSA. Trimming shortened V by 0 bases and J by 8 bases, and 13 bases separated the two germline ends. The CDR3 is 14 amino acids. The CDR3 coding sequence is TGTGCCAGCAGCTTAGCCCCCGCGGGGCGCGGCTACACCTTC. Residues: CASSLAPAGRGYTF.

The chain links TRBV19 to TRBJ1-4; 10 bases align to TRBD1. The CDR3 is made up of 15 amino acids. V shed 1 base and J 8 bases; nucleotides not matched to a gene: 4. Germline CDR1 and CDR2: LNHDA and SQIVND (reference sequence). The DNA for the CDR3 is TGTGCCAGTAGTATAGGAGGGACAGGGGAAGAAAAACTGTTTTTT. It specifies CASSIGGTGEEKLFF.

The rearrangement joins TRBV3-1 (or the pseudogene TRBV3-2) to TRBJ1-2; D might be TRBD1 (5 bases). The CDR3 consists of 15 residues. Germline values: CDR1 LGHDT, CDR2 YNNKEL (reference sequence). Trimming stripped 5 bases from V and 6 bases from J, with 19 bases between. The CDR3 sequence: CASSSPGRVFDGYTF. CDR3 coding DNA: TGTGCCAGCAGCTCCCCGGGCAGGGTTTTTGATGGCTACACCTTC.

The V gene is TRBV7-9, the J gene TRBJ1-1, with D possibly TRBD1 on 5 matching bases. The germline gives CDR1 SEHNR, CDR2 FQNEAQ (reference sequence). V was cut by 0 bases and J by 5 bases, with 10 bases left in between. The length of the CDR3 is 14 residues. The CDR3 bases are TGTGCCAGCAGCTTAGCAGGGAGGGGAACTGAAGCTTTCTTT. This translates into CASSLAGRGTEAFF.

The rearrangement links TRBV7-3 to TRBJ2-5, with TRBD2 matching over 8 bases. CDR1 and CDR2 from the germline V gene are SGHTA and FQGTGA. V was clipped by 4 bases and J by 4 bases; unmatched bases: 8. The CDR3 loop spans 15 amino acids. Here the CDR3 reads CASSWDGGAGETQYF. CDR3 nucleotides: TGTGCCAGCAGCTGGGACGGGGGGGCCGGAGAGACCCAGTACTTC.